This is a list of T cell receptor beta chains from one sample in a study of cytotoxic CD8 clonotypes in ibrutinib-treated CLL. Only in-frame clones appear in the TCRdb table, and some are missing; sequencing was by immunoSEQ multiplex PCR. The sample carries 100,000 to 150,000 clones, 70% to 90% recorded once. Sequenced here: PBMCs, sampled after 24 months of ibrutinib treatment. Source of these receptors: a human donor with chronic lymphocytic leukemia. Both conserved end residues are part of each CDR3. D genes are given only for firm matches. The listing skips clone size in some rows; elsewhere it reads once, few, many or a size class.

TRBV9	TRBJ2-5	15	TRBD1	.	CASSVEAGGGETQYF	TGTGCCAGCAGCGTAGAGGCAGGGGGTGGCGAGACCCAGTACTTC
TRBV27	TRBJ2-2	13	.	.	CASSFGVSGELFF	TGTGCCAGCAGTTTTGGGGTCTCCGGGGAGCTGTTTTTT
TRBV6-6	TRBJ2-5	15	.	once	CASSYGGITQETQYF	TGTGCCAGCAGTTATGGCGGGATCACCCAAGAGACCCAGTACTTC
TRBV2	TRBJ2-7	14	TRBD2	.	CASSLSSGSYEQYF	TGTGCCAGCAGTCTTTCTAGCGGATCCTACGAGCAGTACTTC
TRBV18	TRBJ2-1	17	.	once	CASSPTLSVSSYNEQFF	TGTGCCAGCTCACCAACCCTCAGCGTAAGCTCCTACAATGAGCAGTTCTTC
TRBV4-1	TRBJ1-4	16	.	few	CASRRVGGTQNEKLFF	TGCGCCAGCAGACGCGTCGGGGGCACTCAAAATGAAAAACTGTTTTTT
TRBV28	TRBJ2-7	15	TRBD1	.	CASSFYTGGSYEQYF	TGTGCCAGCAGTTTCTACACAGGGGGCTCCTACGAGCAGTACTTC
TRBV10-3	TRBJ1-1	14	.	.	CAIRHDTLNTEAFF	TGTGCCATCAGACACGACACCTTGAACACTGAAGCTTTCTTT
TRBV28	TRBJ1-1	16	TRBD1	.	CASSLSRGLGNTEAFF	TGTGCCAGCAGTTTATCAAGGGGGCTGGGGAACACTGAAGCTTTCTTT
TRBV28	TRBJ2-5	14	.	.	CASSQPRRQETQYF	TGTGCCAGCAGTCAACCTCGACGACAAGAGACCCAGTACTTC
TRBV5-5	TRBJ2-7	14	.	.	CASEVQLGRYEQYF	TGTGCCAGCGAGGTCCAACTGGGTAGGTACGAGCAGTACTTC
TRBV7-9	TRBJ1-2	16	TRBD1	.	CASRRGETGALGGYTF	TGTGCCAGCAGGAGGGGCGAGACAGGGGCTTTAGGTGGCTACACCTTC
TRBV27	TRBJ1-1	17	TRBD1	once	CASTTGMGQATNTEAFF	TGTGCCAGCACCACTGGGATGGGACAGGCGACGAACACTGAAGCTTTCTTT
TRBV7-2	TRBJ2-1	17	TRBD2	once	CASSPRGGRGNYNEQFF	TGTGCCAGCAGCCCCCGAGGTGGGCGGGGGAACTACAATGAGCAGTTCTTC
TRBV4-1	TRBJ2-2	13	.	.	CASSQVSIGELFF	TGCGCCAGCAGCCAAGTATCCATCGGGGAGCTGTTTTTT
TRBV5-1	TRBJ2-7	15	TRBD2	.	CASSYTSGGAYEQYF	TGCGCCAGCAGCTATACTAGCGGGGGGGCCTACGAGCAGTACTTC
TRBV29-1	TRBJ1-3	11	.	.	CSVADRNTIYF	TGCAGCGTAGCTGACAGAAACACCATATATTTT